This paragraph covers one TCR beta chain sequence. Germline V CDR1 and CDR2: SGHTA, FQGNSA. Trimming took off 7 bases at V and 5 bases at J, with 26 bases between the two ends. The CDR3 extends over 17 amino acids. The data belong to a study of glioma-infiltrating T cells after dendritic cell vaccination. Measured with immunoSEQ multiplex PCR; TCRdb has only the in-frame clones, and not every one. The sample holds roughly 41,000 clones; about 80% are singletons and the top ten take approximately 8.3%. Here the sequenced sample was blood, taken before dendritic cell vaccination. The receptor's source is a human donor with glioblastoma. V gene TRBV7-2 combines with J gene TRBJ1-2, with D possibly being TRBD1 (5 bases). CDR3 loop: CASKILGSGGVGYGYTF. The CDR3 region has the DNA TGTGCCAGCAAGATCTTGGGGAGTGGGGGGGTAGGGTATGGCTACACCTTC.